The TCR beta chain described here comes from a study of shared clonotypes between healthy human individuals. Study information: Per donor, three plates held CD4 naive cells, three held CD4 memory, two held CD8 naive and one held CD8 memory.

Worth noting for this clone: Its antigen is not known.

Sequenced by immunoSEQ multiplex PCR; TCRdb stores in-frame clones only, minus some. This sample yields about 1,500,000 clones, of which over 95% are seen a single time; approximately 1.1% belongs to the top ten. Trimming left V 4 bases short and J 5 bases short, with 11 bases between. The CDR3 is 13 residues long. The germline CDR1 and CDR2 sequences are SGHVS and FNYEAQ. Overall study results and limits: Generally, naive subsets came out with larger estimated richness than memory subsets.

This TCR came from a man younger than 45 in good health. Sample: naive CD4+ T cells sorted from blood. Subset meaning: CD45RA+ positively selected. The V gene is TRBV7-6, the J gene TRBJ2-5; D gene unclear. The CDR3 sequence: CASSSSIRETQYF. The CDR3, as DNA: TGTGCCAGCAGCTCTTCTATTAGGGAGACCCAGTACTTC.